The 18 T cell receptor beta chains reported below all come from one sample, sequenced in a study of T-cell reconstitution after alpha-beta-depleted transplantation in children. Preparation of the TCRbeta library involved a method that used unique molecular identifiers. MiXCR was run by TCRdb on the PCR reads, yielding one entry per CDR3 protein. The sample has some 840,000 distinct CDR3 sequences, around 15% seen once. The source material was PBMCs, mostly from graft donor cells, sampled 360 days after TCRalphabeta/CD19-depleted stem cell transplant. These receptors originate from a male patient aged 10 to 17 who had a stem cell transplant for acute lymphoblastic leukemia, so the T cells may come from the graft donor.

The sample holds a few counts of this clonotype. The chain employs TRBV13 and TRBJ2-5; D not resolved. The length of the CDR3 is 12 residues. V was shortened by 3 bases and J by 5 bases, with 7 bases between the two germline ends. The V gene's germline CDR1 is PRHDT and CDR2 FYEKMQ (reference sequence). The CDR3: CASSFSWETQYF. As DNA, the CDR3 is TGTGCCAGCAGCTTTAGTTGGGAGACCCAGTACTTC.

The chain employs TRBV4-1 and TRBJ2-2, with D perhaps matching TRBD1 (5 bases). V was pared by 4 bases and J by 7 bases, with 16 bases between. CDR1 MGHRA and CDR2 YSYEKL come from the germline V gene. CDR3 length equals 15 residues. CDR3 sequence: CASSPRRDGGGELFF. CDR3 nucleotide sequence: TGCGCCAGCAGCCCCCGCAGGGATGGTGGCGGGGAGCTGTTTTTT.

The chain links TRBV6-5 to TRBJ2-1; D remains ambiguous. Germline loops: CDR1 MNHEY, CDR2 SVGAGI. CDR3 length: 13 amino acids. The V end was cut by 3 bases, the J end by 6 bases, with 9 bases between. The CDR3 coding sequence is TGTGCCAGCAGTTATACGGACCGCAATGAGCAGTTCTTC. Protein sequence: CASSYTDRNEQFF.

The genes are TRBV11-1 and TRBJ2-7; weak D call: TRBD2 (6 bases). The CDR3 extends over 14 amino acids. V lost 3 bases, J lost 5 bases, and 14 bases lay in between. CDR1 SGHAT and CDR2 FQDESV come from the germline V gene (reference sequence). For the CDR3, the DNA is TGTGCCAGCAGCTTTGACCGGGCTAGCGACGAGCAGTACTTC. Translated: CASSFDRASDEQYF.

The rearrangement links TRBV12-3 or TRBV12-4 to TRBJ2-1; D might be TRBD1 (5 bases). The CDR3 is 12 residues long. V was shortened by 3 bases and J by 15 bases, with 15 bases between the two germline ends. The CDR3 DNA sequence: TGTGCCAGCAGTTTTGGGGCTACGGGCCGGTTCTTC. Its protein product is CASSFGATGRFF.

In its sample, this clonotype was seen a few times. The chain couples TRBV3-1 to TRBJ1-1; TRBD1 might be the D (6 bases). Germline V lookup: CDR1 LGHDT, CDR2 YNNKEL (reference sequence). The length of the CDR3 is 17 residues. The V and J ends lost 4 bases and 0 bases respectively, with 18 bases between them. CDR3 DNA: TGTGCCAGCAGCCGAAGCCCACCACAGGGTCTGAACACTGAAGCTTTCTTT. Its protein product is CASSRSPPQGLNTEAFF.

This clonotype was seen a handful of times. This chain connects TRBV19 to TRBJ2-1; 10 nucleotides align to TRBD2. Germline-derived CDR1 and CDR2 are LNHDA and SQIVND (reference sequence). V was pared by 5 bases and J by 6 bases, with 7 bases of the junction left unmatched. The CDR3 length is 15 residues. CDR3 in amino acids: CASSLSGTSVNEQFF. CDR3 bases: TGTGCCAGTAGTCTTTCCGGGACTAGCGTCAATGAGCAGTTCTTC.

This clonotype was detected only a few times. V is TRBV7-8 and J is TRBJ1-3; a possible D gene is TRBD1 (6 bases). The germline V and J ends were trimmed by 4 bases and 4 bases, with 14 bases remaining between them. The CDR3 is made up of 15 amino acids. The germline CDR1 and CDR2 sequences are SGHVS and FQNEAQ. In DNA form, the CDR3 reads TGTGCCAGCAGCTACAGGGAGGGCCACGGAAACACCATATATTTT. Encoded protein: CASSYREGHGNTIYF.

The V and J genes are TRBV11-1 and TRBJ2-1; tentative D call: TRBD2 (5 bases). CDR3 size: 18 residues. The V gene's germline CDR1 is SGHAT and CDR2 FQDESV (reference sequence). Trimming shortened V by 1 base and J by 2 bases, and 18 bases separated the two germline ends. CDR3 amino acids: CASSLEVRSDLAYNEQFF. CDR3 coding DNA: TGTGCCAGCAGCTTAGAAGTCCGCTCGGACTTGGCCTACAATGAGCAGTTCTTC.

This clonotype was detected only a few times. The chain couples TRBV20-1 to TRBJ2-1; tentatively, D is TRBD1 or TRBD2 (6 bases each). Germline V CDR1 and CDR2: DFQATT, SNEGSKA (reference sequence). This CDR3 contains 17 residues. V was clipped by 3 bases and J by 2 bases, with 20 bases between them. In DNA, the CDR3 is TGCAGTGCTAGCGGACGGCGGGACATGGGCCCCTACAATGAGCAGTTCTTC. Encoded protein: CSASGRRDMGPYNEQFF.

This clonotype was recorded many times. The gene calls are TRBV12-3 or TRBV12-4 and TRBJ2-7; D perhaps matches TRBD2 (6 bases). This CDR3 is 13 amino acids long. Trimming pared 5 bases from V and 2 bases from J, leaving 10 bases between. The CDR3 loop is CASSQTSPYEQYF. For the CDR3, the DNA is TGTGCCAGCAGTCAGACTAGTCCCTACGAGCAGTACTTC.

This clonotype was seen a few times. J is TRBJ2-4 and V is TRBV13, with D tentatively TRBD1 (5 bases). The CDR3 is made up of 15 amino acids. Germline CDR1 reads PRHDT; CDR2 reads FYEKMQ (reference sequence). V lost 5 bases and J 6 bases, leaving 17 bases between the germline ends. The CDR3 bases are TGTGCCAGCAGCCCCGCGTGGGGCTGGAGAAACATTCAGTACTTC. It yields the protein CASSPAWGWRNIQYF.

This clonotype was seen many times. CDR3 coding DNA: TGCGCCAGCAGAGGTTGGGCGAACACCGGGGAGCTGTTTTTT. This gives the protein CASRGWANTGELFF. The gene calls are TRBV5-1 and TRBJ2-2; D not certain. Trimming removed 5 bases at V and 0 bases at J, with 8 bases between. The germline V gene has CDR1 SGHRS and CDR2 YFSETQ. The CDR3 runs to 14 residues. The full variable domain, its missing parts supplied by reference TRBV5-1 and TRBJ2-2, is KAGVTQTPRYLIKTRGQQVTLSCSPISGHRSVSWYQQTPGQGLQFLFEYFSETQRNKGNFPGRFSGRQFSNSRSEMNVSTLELGDSALYLCASRGWANTGELFFGEGSRLTVL.

Only a few counts were recorded for this clonotype. The chain couples TRBV29-1 to TRBJ1-4, with no clear D. V was trimmed by 7 bases and J by 5 bases, leaving 14 bases between them. The CDR3 has 13 residues. Germline CDR1 is SQVTM and CDR2 is ANQGSEA. The CDR3 spells CSGLQPGNEKLFF. The CDR3 DNA follows: TGCAGCGGCTTACAGCCCGGGAATGAAAAACTGTTTTTT.

The chain links TRBV5-1 to TRBJ1-2; 8 bases are a match to TRBD1. Germline-derived CDR1 and CDR2 are SGHRS and YFSETQ. This CDR3 is 13 amino acids long. V dropped 4 bases and J dropped 6; count of bases not matched to a gene: 5. CDR3 sequence (DNA): TGCGCCAGCAGCCTAGGACAGGGACATGGCTACACCTTC. As protein: CASSLGQGHGYTF. Complete variable domain (other parts from reference TRBV5-1 and TRBJ1-2): KAGVTQTPRYLIKTRGQQVTLSCSPISGHRSVSWYQQTPGQGLQFLFEYFSETQRNKGNFPGRFSGRQFSNSRSEMNVSTLELGDSALYLCASSLGQGHGYTFGSGTRLTVV.

This clonotype was recorded many times. The V and J genes are TRBV12-3 or TRBV12-4 and TRBJ2-7; D gene ambiguous. The CDR3 is 14 residues long. V was cut by 5 bases and J by 2 bases, with 13 bases left in between. The CDR3 DNA reads TGTGCCAGCAGTCCCACCCAGGCCACCTACGAGCAGTACTTC. Its protein product is CASSPTQATYEQYF.

The genes are TRBV25-1 and TRBJ1-3, with D tentatively TRBD1 (5 bases). Germline V gene lookup returns CDR1 MGHDK and CDR2 SYGVNS. V lost 5 bases, J lost 4 bases, and 18 bases lay in between. The CDR3 loop spans 16 amino acids. CDR3 nucleotide sequence: TGTGCCAGCAGTCTCTCCGGGGGGGTGGGCGGAAACACCATATATTTT. Its protein product is CASSLSGGVGGNTIYF.

The chain links TRBV19 to TRBJ2-3; unclear D gene. This CDR3 has 14 amino acids. Germline loops: CDR1 LNHDA, CDR2 SQIVND (reference sequence). V dropped 4 bases and J dropped 0 bases, with 8 bases sitting between them. The DNA of the CDR3 is TGTGCCAGTAGTAGTGAAGACAGCACAGATACGCAGTATTTT. Translated: CASSSEDSTDTQYF.